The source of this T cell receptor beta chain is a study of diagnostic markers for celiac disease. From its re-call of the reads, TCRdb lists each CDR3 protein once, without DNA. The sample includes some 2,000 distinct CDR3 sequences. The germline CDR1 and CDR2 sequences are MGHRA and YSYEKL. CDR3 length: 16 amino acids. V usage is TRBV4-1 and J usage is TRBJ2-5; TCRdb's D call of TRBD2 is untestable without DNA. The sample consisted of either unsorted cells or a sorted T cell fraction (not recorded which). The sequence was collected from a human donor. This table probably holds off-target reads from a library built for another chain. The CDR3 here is CASSPSRLAGQETQYF.